This TCR beta chain was recovered during a study of T cell responses to AZD1222 COVID-19 vaccine. Findings and caveats of the study: Unmutated variant regions reportedly attract nearly half of all spike-specific TCRs. Possibly, clonal diversity was underestimated; donors were largely white British and included more females. Two AZD1222 administrations were followed by greater Spike-specific TCR breadth and depth.

The sample holds one count of this clone. Its antigen is not known. This CDR3 comprises 14 residues. J gave up 4 bases and V 5 bases, and 5 bases lay outside the gene matches. Germline V gives CDR1 SEHNR, CDR2 FQNEAQ (reference sequence). Method: immunoSEQ multiplex PCR; TCRdb's copy keeps in-frame clones and lacks some. Of about 150,000 clones in the sample, more than 85% are singletons; the top ten hold 2.5% to 3.5%. V gene TRBV7-9 combines with J gene TRBJ1-5; 7 nucleotides line up with TRBD1. The sequence was collected from an adult who received the AZD1222 COVID-19 vaccine. The sample was peripheral blood, taken 28 days after the second AZD1222 dose. CDR3 coding DNA: TGTGCCAGCAGCCGACAGGGTTTGAATCAGCCCCAGCATTTT. This translates into CASSRQGLNQPQHF.